Shown below are 16 T cell receptor beta chains from a single sample sequenced in a study of CD8 T cells in Susac syndrome. After extraction with the RNeasy kit, roughly 0.5 to 1 ug of the RNA was reverse transcribed using random hexamers. TCRdb reanalysed the immunoSEQ multiplex PCR reads using MiXCR and keeps one entry per CDR3 protein. The sample holds about 300,000 distinct CDR3 sequences, over 75% seen once. The sequencing input was CD8+ T cells from PBMCs. The receptors originated from a human donor with multiple sclerosis.

The chain carries TRBV19 and TRBJ2-5, with TRBD2 as a possible D gene (6 bases). CDR1 LNHDA and CDR2 SQIVND come from the germline V gene (reference sequence). The CDR3 loop spans 13 amino acids. With 3 bases removed from V and 5 bases from J, the gap between germline ends came to 10 bases. Written as DNA, the CDR3 is TGTGCCAGTAGTATCTTCGGGAGCGAGACCCAGTACTTC. Its translation: CASSIFGSETQYF.

This chain connects TRBV6-2 or TRBV6-3 to TRBJ2-6; D ambiguous. This CDR3 is built from 16 residues. V lost 0 bases to trimming and J lost 4 bases, with 10 bases between them. The germline V gene encodes CDR1 MNHEY and CDR2 SVGEGT. The chain's CDR3 is CASSYSISPGANVLTF. The CDR3 DNA follows: TGTGCCAGCAGTTACTCGATATCCCCCGGGGCCAACGTCCTGACTTTC.

This sequence joins TRBV6-2 or TRBV6-3 and TRBJ2-1; the match to TRBD1 covers 7 bases. Germline V CDR1 and CDR2: MNHEY, SVGEGT. V dropped 7 bases and J dropped 5; count of bases not matched to a gene: 17. The CDR3 covers 17 residues. The CDR3 DNA is TGTGCCAGCAACGACGGGCAAGTAGGGGGCTTTCACAATGAGCAGTTCTTC. This gives the protein CASNDGQVGGFHNEQFF.

V gene TRBV11-2 combines with J gene TRBJ1-1; the D gene is possibly TRBD1 (5 bases). CDR1 is SGHAT and CDR2 is FQNNGV in the germline V gene. This CDR3 region has 13 residues. The V end was cut by 4 bases, the J end by 4 bases, with 10 bases between. The CDR3 protein is CASSSSGPTEAFF. CDR3 DNA sequence: TGTGCCAGCAGCTCGTCAGGGCCCACTGAAGCTTTCTTT.

V gene TRBV13 combines with J gene TRBJ2-7; D is uncertain. Germline V gives CDR1 PRHDT, CDR2 FYEKMQ (reference sequence). The CDR3 length is 14 residues. V was shortened by 7 bases and J by 1 base, with 14 bases between the two germline ends. CDR3: CASKAALRSYEQYF. The CDR3 nucleotides read TGTGCCAGCAAGGCGGCCCTAAGGTCCTACGAGCAGTACTTC.

J is TRBJ1-1 and V is TRBV9; no firm D call. Germline loops: CDR1 SGDLS, CDR2 YYNGEE. The CDR3 length is 12 residues. V was clipped by 3 bases and J by 3 bases, with 6 bases between them. The CDR3 nucleotides are TGTGCCAGCAGCGGGTGGGACACTGAAGCTTTCTTT. Its protein product is CASSGWDTEAFF. The variable domain in full, with the rest retrieved from reference TRBV9 and TRBJ1-1, is DSGVTQTPKHLITATGQRVTLRCSPRSGDLSVYWYQQSLDQGLQFLIQYYNGEERAKGNILERFSAQQFPDLHSELNLSSLELGDSALYFCASSGWDTEAFFGQGTRLTVV.

The V gene is TRBV29-1, the J gene TRBJ2-6; 10 bases agree with TRBD1. CDR3 size: 16 residues. From germline, CDR1 is SQVTM and CDR2 ANQGSEA. After removal of 6 bases from V and 4 bases from J, the junction contained 9 bases not matched to a gene. The CDR3 region has the DNA TGCAGCGTCCTACGGGACAGGGGTTCCGGGGCCAACGTCCTGACTTTC. It is translated as CSVLRDRGSGANVLTF.

The CDR3 sequence is CASSAGTSGMYEQYF. CDR3 bases: TGTGCCAGCAGCGCTGGGACTAGCGGGATGTACGAGCAGTACTTC. The V call is TRBV9, the J call TRBJ2-7; 13 bases are a match to TRBD2. V shed 3 bases and J 4 bases; nucleotides not matched to a gene: 4. The CDR3 length is 15 residues. Germline V gene sequence: CDR1 SGDLS, CDR2 YYNGEE.

This clonotype was recorded only once. The J gene is TRBJ2-7, the V gene TRBV30; 10 bases are shared with TRBD2. CDR3 length: 15 residues. The V gene end was trimmed by 4 bases and the J gene end by 2 bases; junction bases not matched to a gene: 8. The germline V gene has CDR1 GTSNPN and CDR2 SVGIG (reference sequence). In DNA, the CDR3 is TGTGCCTGGAAAGTCGGACTAGCGGTAACCTACGAGCAGTACTTC. Its protein product is CAWKVGLAVTYEQYF.

In its sample, this clonotype was seen a few times. The rearrangement joins TRBV6-4 to TRBJ2-1, with D uncertain. The CDR3 sequence is 12 residues long. V lost 2 bases and J 5 bases, leaving 4 bases between the germline ends. Germline V gives CDR1 MRHNA, CDR2 SNTAGT. CDR3 sequence reads: CASSDRDNEQFF. The DNA for the CDR3 is TGTGCCAGCAGTGACAGGGACAATGAGCAGTTCTTC.

This clonotype came up once. This chain joins TRBV19 and TRBJ1-1; D not resolved. Per the germline V gene, CDR1 is LNHDA and CDR2 is SQIVND (reference sequence). V lost 3 bases, J lost 0 bases, and 5 bases lay in between. The CDR3 is 13 residues long. CDR3 residues: CASSIYVNTEAFF. Here the CDR3 DNA reads TGTGCCAGTAGTATCTACGTGAACACTGAAGCTTTCTTT.

The chain links TRBV29-1 to TRBJ2-2; D remains unclear. Trimming took 1 base from V and 4 from J, leaving 7 bases between them. The CDR3 contains 13 residues. Per germline, CDR1 SQVTM and CDR2 ANQGSEA. The CDR3 here is CSVEVGPTGELFF. The DNA of the CDR3 is TGCAGCGTTGAAGTTGGGCCCACCGGGGAGCTGTTTTTT.

The gene calls are TRBV7-2 and TRBJ2-6; no firm D call. The ends were cut back, 2 bases at V and 0 bases at J, with 5 bases in the middle. Germline CDR1 SGHTA, CDR2 FQGNSA. This CDR3 contains 15 residues. DNA of the CDR3: TGTGCCAGCAGCTTATTCCACTCTGGGGCCAACGTCCTGACTTTC. It specifies CASSLFHSGANVLTF.

The chain links TRBV3-1 to TRBJ2-1; TRBD2 matches at 12 bases. This CDR3 has 16 amino acids. Germline V gene lookup returns CDR1 LGHDT and CDR2 YNNKEL (reference sequence). J lost 9 bases, V lost 0 bases, and 6 bases had no gene match. As DNA, the CDR3 is TGTGCCAGCAGCCAAGATCTAGCGGGAGGGCCCGGTGAGCAGTTCTTC. It translates to CASSQDLAGGPGEQFF.

The chain employs TRBV6-5 and TRBJ1-3; tentative D call: TRBD1 (5 bases). The ends were cut back, 2 bases at V and 0 bases at J, with 11 bases in the middle. The germline gives CDR1 MNHEY, CDR2 SVGAGI. CDR3 length: 16 amino acids. This chain's CDR3 is CASSYGEGSSGNTIYF. CDR3 DNA sequence: TGTGCCAGCAGTTACGGAGAGGGGTCCTCTGGAAACACCATATATTTT.

The rearrangement joins TRBV6-2 or TRBV6-3 to TRBJ2-1; possible D gene TRBD2, 5 bases. The CDR3 has 13 amino acids. Between the trimmed V and J ends, which lost 0 bases and 9 bases, there was a span of 9 bases. Germline CDR1 MNHEY, CDR2 SVGEGT. DNA of the CDR3: TGTGCCAGCAGTTACTCGGCTAGCTCTGAGCAGTTCTTC. It is translated as CASSYSASSEQFF.